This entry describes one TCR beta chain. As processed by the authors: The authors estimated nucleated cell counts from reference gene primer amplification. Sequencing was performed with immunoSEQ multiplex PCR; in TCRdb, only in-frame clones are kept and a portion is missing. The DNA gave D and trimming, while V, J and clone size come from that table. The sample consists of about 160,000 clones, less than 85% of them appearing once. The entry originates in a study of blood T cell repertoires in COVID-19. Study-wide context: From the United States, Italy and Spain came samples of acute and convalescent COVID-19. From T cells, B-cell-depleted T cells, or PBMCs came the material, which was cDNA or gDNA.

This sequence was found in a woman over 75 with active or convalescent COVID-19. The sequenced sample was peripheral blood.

CDR3 loop: CASSLRISGGSYNEQFF. The CDR3 DNA sequence: TGTGCCAGCAGCCTGCGAATTAGCGGAGGCTCCTACAATGAGCAGTTCTTC. The chain joins TRBV7-9 to TRBJ2-1; maybe TRBD2 (6 bases). Trimming shortened V by 5 bases and J by 0 bases, and 17 bases separated the two germline ends. Germline V gene lookup returns CDR1 SEHNR and CDR2 FQNEAQ (reference sequence). The CDR3 sequence is 17 residues long.